Listed below are T cell receptor beta chains from one sample, sequenced in a study of blood T cell repertoires in COVID-19. This table comes from immunoSEQ multiplex PCR, and its TCRdb copy is limited to in-frame clones, with some not included. The sample comprises around 160,000 clones, under 95% of which are singletons, and 15% to 20% rests with the top ten. The sequenced sample was peripheral blood. The source is a man between 60 and 75 years old with active or convalescent COVID-19. CDR3s include the opening cysteine and the closing phenylalanine or tryptophan. D genes are given only for firm matches. Expanded clones are given a class, and other clones once, few, many or no size at all.

clone size: -; J gene: TRBJ2-3; V gene: TRBV15; D gene: TRBD1; CDR3 DNA: TGTGCCACCAGCAGAACAGGGGCAGAGGATACGCAGTATTTT; CDR3 protein: CATSRTGAEDTQYF
clone size: -; J gene: TRBJ1-5; V gene: TRBV10-2; D gene: -; CDR3 DNA: TGCGCCAGCAGTGAGGAGGGATGGGGCAATCAGCCCCAGCATTTT; CDR3 protein: CASSEEGWGNQPQHF
clone size: -; J gene: TRBJ1-2; V gene: TRBV11-3; D gene: -; CDR3 DNA: TGTGCCAGCAGCTCCGGGGGCTATGGCTACACCTTC; CDR3 protein: CASSSGGYGYTF
clone size: -; J gene: TRBJ2-7; V gene: TRBV27; D gene: TRBD2; CDR3 DNA: TGTGCCAGCAGTAACCCCGGGACTAGCGGGAGCCGCCGCGAGCAGTACTTC; CDR3 protein: CASSNPGTSGSRREQYF
clone size: -; J gene: TRBJ2-1; V gene: TRBV7-2; D gene: TRBD2; CDR3 DNA: TGTGCCAGCAGGACTAGCGGGGGGAGCTCCTACAATGAGCAGTTCTTC; CDR3 protein: CASRTSGGSSYNEQFF
clone size: -; J gene: TRBJ2-7; V gene: TRBV9; D gene: TRBD1; CDR3 DNA: TGTGCCAGCAGCGTAGAACAGGGGACCTACGAGCAGTACTTC; CDR3 protein: CASSVEQGTYEQYF
clone size: -; J gene: TRBJ1-2; V gene: TRBV29-1; D gene: TRBD1; CDR3 DNA: TGCAGCGAGACAGGGTTACAGGGGGCAGTCACCTTC; CDR3 protein: CSETGLQGAVTF
clone size: -; J gene: TRBJ1-6; V gene: TRBV5-1; D gene: TRBD1; CDR3 DNA: TGCGCCAGCAGCTTGACAGGGGATAATTCACCCCTCCACTTT; CDR3 protein: CASSLTGDNSPLHF
clone size: -; J gene: TRBJ1-1; V gene: TRBV10-3; D gene: TRBD1; CDR3 DNA: TGTGCCATCAGTGAGAGAGACAGGGGGACGGTCACTGAAGCTTTCTTT; CDR3 protein: CAISERDRGTVTEAFF
clone size: -; J gene: TRBJ2-7; V gene: TRBV14; D gene: TRBD2; CDR3 DNA: TGTGCCAGCAGCCAACTAGCGGGAGCCTACGAGCAGTACTTC; CDR3 protein: CASSQLAGAYEQYF
clone size: -; J gene: TRBJ2-3; V gene: TRBV19; D gene: TRBD1; CDR3 DNA: TGTGCCAGTAGCCAGGGACAGGGACTTAGCACAGATACGCAGTATTTT; CDR3 protein: CASSQGQGLSTDTQYF
clone size: -; J gene: TRBJ1-4; V gene: TRBV4-1; D gene: -; CDR3 DNA: TGCGCCAGCAGCCCCTCGGGGGATGCAACTAATGAAAAACTGTTTTTT; CDR3 protein: CASSPSGDATNEKLFF
clone size: -; J gene: TRBJ1-5; V gene: TRBV5-1; D gene: TRBD1; CDR3 DNA: TGCGCCAGCAGCTTGGGACCCGGGACAGGGGGCTTTCGGAATCAGCCCCAGCATTTT; CDR3 protein: CASSLGPGTGGFRNQPQHF
clone size: -; J gene: TRBJ1-6; V gene: TRBV19; D gene: -; CDR3 DNA: TGTGCCAGTAGCGAAGATTCTGGGGCGATCCCCAATTCACCCCTCCACTTT; CDR3 protein: CASSEDSGAIPNSPLHF
clone size: -; J gene: TRBJ1-5; V gene: TRBV5-7; D gene: -; CDR3 DNA: TGTGCCAGCAGCTTGGGGACAGAAAATCAGCCCCAGCATTTT; CDR3 protein: CASSLGTENQPQHF
clone size: -; J gene: TRBJ2-1; V gene: TRBV29-1; D gene: TRBD2; CDR3 DNA: TGCAGCGTTGCCCCGACTAGCGGGGGTAATGAGCAGTTCTTC; CDR3 protein: CSVAPTSGGNEQFF
clone size: -; J gene: TRBJ1-2; V gene: TRBV6-2/TRBV6-3; D gene: TRBD1; CDR3 DNA: TGTGCCAGCAGTGGGACAGACCTCTATGGCTACACCTTC; CDR3 protein: CASSGTDLYGYTF
clone size: -; J gene: TRBJ2-7; V gene: TRBV27; D gene: TRBD2; CDR3 DNA: TGTGCCAGCACCCGGCTAGCGGGGACCTACGAGCAGTACTTC; CDR3 protein: CASTRLAGTYEQYF
clone size: -; J gene: TRBJ2-2; V gene: TRBV19; D gene: -; CDR3 DNA: TGTGCCAGTAGTCCATACACCGGGGAGCTGTTTTTT; CDR3 protein: CASSPYTGELFF
clone size: -; J gene: TRBJ2-7; V gene: TRBV7-2; D gene: TRBD2; CDR3 DNA: TGTGCCAGCAGCTTGGCATGGCTGACTAGCGGGGGGGCCGACGAGCAGTACTTC; CDR3 protein: CASSLAWLTSGGADEQYF
clone size: -; J gene: TRBJ2-7; V gene: TRBV6-5; D gene: -; CDR3 DNA: TGTGCCAGCAGGCGCATCCGGGACAACTCTTACCAGCAGTACTTC; CDR3 protein: CASRRIRDNSYQQYF
clone size: -; J gene: TRBJ1-1; V gene: TRBV30; D gene: -; CDR3 DNA: TGTGCCTGGAGTGTCTGGGGGACTTTTTTTGCTGAAGCTTTCTTT; CDR3 protein: CAWSVWGTFFAEAFF
clone size: -; J gene: TRBJ1-5; V gene: TRBV19; D gene: TRBD1; CDR3 DNA: TGTGCCAGTAGTTGGCAGGGGGACAATCAGCCCCAGCATTTT; CDR3 protein: CASSWQGDNQPQHF
clone size: -; J gene: TRBJ2-1; V gene: TRBV7-2; D gene: TRBD2; CDR3 DNA: TGTGCCAGCAGCCCTAGTAGCGGGACGGCCCATAGGGTCTTC; CDR3 protein: CASSPSSGTAHRVF
clone size: -; J gene: TRBJ1-4; V gene: TRBV3-1/TRBV3-2; D gene: -; CDR3 DNA: TGTGCCAGCAGTCGACTTAATGAAAAACTGTTTTTT; CDR3 protein: CASSRLNEKLFF
clone size: -; J gene: TRBJ2-1; V gene: TRBV5-1; D gene: TRBD2; CDR3 DNA: TGCGCCAGCAGCTTCAGGGACAACCCGTATATGGGACTAGCGGGAGGTTGGTCCTACAATGAGCAGTTCTTC; CDR3 protein: CASSFRDNPYMGLAGGWSYNEQFF
clone size: -; J gene: TRBJ2-3; V gene: TRBV9; D gene: TRBD1; CDR3 DNA: TGTGCCAGCAGCGTCTCGGGGACAGGGGGTATCGCCAGCACAGATACGCAGTATTTT; CDR3 protein: CASSVSGTGGIASTDTQYF
clone size: -; J gene: TRBJ2-5; V gene: TRBV5-8; D gene: -; CDR3 DNA: TGTGCCAGCAGCTTTATGACAGGTTTGAAGACCCAGTACTTC; CDR3 protein: CASSFMTGLKTQYF
clone size: -; J gene: TRBJ1-1; V gene: TRBV5-6; D gene: -; CDR3 DNA: TGTGCCAGCAGCTCGGCACAGGGTTGGGGAACTGAAGCTTTCTTT; CDR3 protein: CASSSAQGWGTEAFF
clone size: -; J gene: TRBJ1-2; V gene: TRBV24-1; D gene: -; CDR3 DNA: TGTGCCACCAGTGACTCCGACAGGACCTATGGCTACACCTTC; CDR3 protein: CATSDSDRTYGYTF
clone size: -; J gene: TRBJ1-1; V gene: TRBV6-2/TRBV6-3; D gene: -; CDR3 DNA: TGTGCCAGCAGTTACTCAGGCAGGGGGAACACTGAAGCTTTCTTT; CDR3 protein: CASSYSGRGNTEAFF
clone size: -; J gene: TRBJ1-1; V gene: TRBV5-1; D gene: TRBD1; CDR3 DNA: TGCGCCAGCAGCTTGGGTCGGGGACAGATGAACACTGAAGCTTTCTTT; CDR3 protein: CASSLGRGQMNTEAFF
clone size: once; J gene: TRBJ1-2; V gene: TRBV19; D gene: TRBD1; CDR3 DNA: TGTGCCAGTAGTATTACAGGGGGGATCTATGGCTACACCTTC; CDR3 protein: CASSITGGIYGYTF
clone size: -; J gene: TRBJ1-1; V gene: TRBV5-1; D gene: -; CDR3 DNA: TGCGCCAGCAGCATCGATACAGGGAACACTGAAGCTTTCTTT; CDR3 protein: CASSIDTGNTEAFF
clone size: -; J gene: TRBJ1-4; V gene: TRBV11-2; D gene: TRBD1; CDR3 DNA: TGTGCCAGCAGCTCGGGACAGCCAGCAACTAATGAAAAACTGTTTTTT; CDR3 protein: CASSSGQPATNEKLFF
clone size: -; J gene: TRBJ1-1; V gene: TRBV28; D gene: -; CDR3 DNA: TGTGCCAGCAGTTCGGCGGTCGCGATACTTGAAGCTTTCTTT; CDR3 protein: CASSSAVAILEAFF
clone size: -; J gene: TRBJ1-2; V gene: TRBV3-1/TRBV3-2; D gene: -; CDR3 DNA: TGTGCCAGCAGCCAATCCTCCACAAATAACTATGGCTACACCTTC; CDR3 protein: CASSQSSTNNYGYTF
clone size: once; J gene: TRBJ2-5; V gene: TRBV6-2/TRBV6-3; D gene: -; CDR3 DNA: TGTGCCAGCAGTACCACTAGGGTGGGGACCCAGTACTTC; CDR3 protein: CASSTTRVGTQYF
clone size: once; J gene: TRBJ2-7; V gene: TRBV2; D gene: -; CDR3 DNA: TGTGCCAGCAATCTCGGTGCCTACGAGCAGTACTTC; CDR3 protein: CASNLGAYEQYF
clone size: once; J gene: TRBJ2-7; V gene: TRBV19; D gene: -; CDR3 DNA: TGTGCCAGTAGTAAACAGGGTCACGAGCAGTACTTC; CDR3 protein: CASSKQGHEQYF
clone size: -; J gene: TRBJ2-1; V gene: TRBV11-3; D gene: TRBD1; CDR3 DNA: TGTGCCAGCAGCTTAGGGCAGGGGGTCTACAATGAGCAGTTCTTC; CDR3 protein: CASSLGQGVYNEQFF
clone size: few; J gene: TRBJ2-2; V gene: TRBV10-2; D gene: -; CDR3 DNA: TGCGCCAGCAGGGAAGGGACTCCGGGAGTAGGGGAGCTGTTTTTT; CDR3 protein: CASREGTPGVGELFF
clone size: -; J gene: TRBJ1-2; V gene: TRBV6-4; D gene: TRBD1; CDR3 DNA: TGTGCCAGCAGTGCTTCTGGGACAGGATATGGCTACACCTTC; CDR3 protein: CASSASGTGYGYTF
clone size: -; J gene: TRBJ1-1; V gene: TRBV15; D gene: -; CDR3 DNA: TGTGCCACCAGCACCGGGACATTGAACACTGAAGCTTTCTTT; CDR3 protein: CATSTGTLNTEAFF
clone size: -; J gene: TRBJ2-2; V gene: TRBV9; D gene: -; CDR3 DNA: TGTGCCAGCAGCGTTCAGGATACGAACACCGGGGAGCTGTTTTTT; CDR3 protein: CASSVQDTNTGELFF
clone size: once; J gene: TRBJ1-4; V gene: TRBV29-1; D gene: TRBD1; CDR3 DNA: TGCAGCGTTAGGACAGGGACTGAAAAACTGTTTTTT; CDR3 protein: CSVRTGTEKLFF